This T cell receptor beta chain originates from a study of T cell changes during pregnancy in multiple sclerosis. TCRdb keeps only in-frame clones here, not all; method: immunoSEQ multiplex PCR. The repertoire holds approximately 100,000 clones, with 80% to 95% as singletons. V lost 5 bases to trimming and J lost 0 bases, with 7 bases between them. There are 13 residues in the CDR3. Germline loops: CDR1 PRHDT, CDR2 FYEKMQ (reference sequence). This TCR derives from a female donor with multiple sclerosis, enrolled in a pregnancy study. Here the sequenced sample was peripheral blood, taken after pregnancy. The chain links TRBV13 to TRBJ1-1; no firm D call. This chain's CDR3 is CASSRELNTEAFF. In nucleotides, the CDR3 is TGTGCCAGCAGCCGGGAATTGAACACTGAAGCTTTCTTT.